This entry lists 20 T cell receptor beta chains sequenced from one sample in a study of a mutant IDH1 vaccine in newly diagnosed glioma. Time point indicated: week 35, safety follow-up. Mutant IDH1 20-mer peptide, at 300 ug, made up each vaccine dose, with topical imiquimod. Antigen specificity for these receptors is unknown. Data came from immunoSEQ multiplex PCR; TCRdb stores just in-frame clones and leaves some out. Of about 32,000 clones in the sample, over 70% were seen once. The source was PBMCs, collected from a glioma patient whose treatment included an IDH1 peptide vaccine. The receptors come from a woman in her 30s with glioma. Some clones in this sample may be carry-over from other donors' samples.

The chain recombines TRBV6-1 with TRBJ2-5; D may match TRBD1 or TRBD2 (5 bases each). V was trimmed by 4 bases and J by 3 bases, leaving 12 bases between them. Germline V gene lookup returns CDR1 MNHNS and CDR2 SASEGT. The CDR3 contains 14 residues. As DNA, the CDR3 is TGTGCCAGCAGTGGTTGGGACGATAAAGAGACCCAGTACTTC. Its protein product is CASSGWDDKETQYF.

The chain recombines TRBV30 with TRBJ1-4, with D hard to call. V shed 0 bases and J shed 5 bases, with 7 bases lying between them. The CDR3 has 13 amino acids. Germline loops: CDR1 GTSNPN, CDR2 SVGIG (reference sequence). The CDR3 loop reads CAWSVRVNEKLFF. CDR3 sequence (DNA): TGTGCCTGGAGTGTAAGGGTAAATGAAAAACTGTTTTTT.

The chain couples TRBV29-1 to TRBJ1-2, with D maybe TRBD1 (5 bases). V was trimmed by 5 bases and J by 0 bases, leaving 7 bases between them. The CDR3 is made up of 12 amino acids. Germline V lookup: CDR1 SQVTM, CDR2 ANQGSEA. In DNA, the CDR3 is TGCAGCGTTCAGGGACCTAACTATGGCTACACCTTC. Residues: CSVQGPNYGYTF.

The V gene is TRBV10-3, the J gene TRBJ2-6; TRBD2 might be the D (5 bases). This CDR3 is 15 amino acids long. Trimming pared 4 bases from V and 0 bases from J, leaving 7 bases between. Germline CDR1 reads ENHRY; CDR2 reads SYGVKD. The CDR3 DNA reads TGTGCCATCAGTGGTAGCGCCTCTGGGGCCAACGTCCTGACTTTC. It yields the protein CAISGSASGANVLTF.

The chain couples TRBV14 to TRBJ1-2; D is ambiguous. This CDR3 is 15 amino acids long. Deletions cut 0 bases from V and 4 bases from J, with 12 bases between. CDR1 is SGHDN, CDR2 FVKESK, per germline. The CDR3 DNA follows: TGTGCCAGCAGCCAAGATAGAGGCGCTCCCTATGGCTACACCTTC. Its translation: CASSQDRGAPYGYTF. The full variable domain, completed using reference TRBV14 and TRBJ1-2, is EAGVTQFPSHSVIEKGQTVTLRCDPISGHDNLYWYRRVMGKEIKFLLHFVKESKQDESGMPNNRFLAERTGGTYSTLKVQPAELEDSGVYFCASSQDRGAPYGYTFGSGTRLTVV.

This chain connects TRBV18 to TRBJ2-2; the D gene is possibly TRBD2 (5 bases). The CDR3 is made up of 14 amino acids. The V and J ends lost 2 bases and 5 bases respectively, with 9 bases between them. Germline values: CDR1 KGHSH, CDR2 LQKENI. CDR3 loop: CASSPKEVTGELFF. The CDR3 nucleotides are TGTGCCAGCTCACCAAAGGAGGTTACCGGGGAGCTGTTTTTT.

The chain has TRBV30 and TRBJ2-3, with 9 bases matching TRBD2. J lost 6 bases, V lost 2 bases, and 6 bases had no gene match. The CDR3 has 14 residues. The germline V gene encodes CDR1 GTSNPN and CDR2 SVGIG (reference sequence). The CDR3 sequence: CAWSWGGRGDTQYF. CDR3 DNA sequence: TGTGCCTGGAGTTGGGGCGGGAGGGGCGATACGCAGTATTTT.

This chain joins TRBV6-5 and TRBJ2-7; 9 positions match TRBD1. The CDR3 length is 14 residues. Losses at the gene ends were 5 bases for V and 5 bases for J; bases not matched to a gene: 7. The germline CDR1 and CDR2 sequences are MNHEY and SVGAGI. CDR3 loop: CASSRGDRANEQYF. In DNA form, the CDR3 reads TGTGCCAGCAGTCGTGGGGACAGGGCGAACGAGCAGTACTTC.

The chain uses TRBV6-1 and TRBJ1-2; no firm D call. The length of the CDR3 is 13 residues. Germline V gene data show CDR1 as MNHNS and CDR2 as SASEGT. V was clipped by 1 base and J by 4 bases, with 7 bases between them. CDR3 in DNA: TGTGCCAGCAGTGAAGTACAGACCTATGGCTACACCTTC. Its translation is CASSEVQTYGYTF.

The genes are TRBV29-1 and TRBJ1-1; no clear D. Looked up from germline, CDR1 is SQVTM and CDR2 is ANQGSEA. The CDR3 length is 12 residues. V dropped 6 bases and J dropped 6 bases, with 14 bases sitting between them. The CDR3 DNA reads as TGCAGCGTCTACCGGGGAACGGCTGAAGCTTTCTTT. It codes for CSVYRGTAEAFF.

The chain combines TRBV6-5 with TRBJ2-1, with D possibly being TRBD1 (5 bases). Per germline, CDR1 MNHEY and CDR2 SVGAGI. The CDR3 totals 15 residues. The germline V and J ends were trimmed by 0 bases and 9 bases, with 15 bases remaining between them. The CDR3 spells CASSYSWGPTGEQFF. As DNA, the CDR3 is TGTGCCAGCAGTTACTCCTGGGGCCCGACGGGTGAGCAGTTCTTC.

The sample holds a few counts of this clone. The V gene is TRBV7-9, the J gene TRBJ2-1; TRBD1 might be the D (5 bases). Germline CDR1 and CDR2: SEHNR and FQNEAQ (reference sequence). Trimming removed 5 bases from V and 7 bases from J, with 6 bases in between. The CDR3 has 11 residues. The CDR3 coding sequence is TGTGCCAGCAGCAGGGGAAATGAGCAGTTCTTC. It codes for CASSRGNEQFF.

This chain links TRBV18 with TRBJ2-7; possibly TRBD1 or TRBD2 for D (5 bases each). Germline lookup yields CDR1 KGHSH and CDR2 LQKENI. V was cut by 3 bases and J by 3 bases, with 12 bases left in between. The CDR3 covers 14 residues. The CDR3 DNA reads TGTGCCAGCTCACCCTCGGGACCATACTACGAGCAGTACTTC. It specifies CASSPSGPYYEQYF.

This clone has a single count. The chain carries TRBV4-2 and TRBJ1-2, with D hard to call. Trimming removed 1 base from V and 5 bases from J, with 11 bases in between. Germline V gene lookup returns CDR1 LGHNA and CDR2 YNFKEQ. The CDR3 is 14 amino acids. The CDR3 region has the DNA TGTGCCAGCAGCCAAGGGGTGGGTAATTATGGCTACACCTTC. Its translation: CASSQGVGNYGYTF.

There are a few counts of this clone. The CDR3: CASSIDGATNTEAFF. For the CDR3, the DNA is TGTGCCAGTAGTATAGATGGGGCAACGAACACTGAAGCTTTCTTT. The chain employs TRBV19 and TRBJ1-1; weak D call: TRBD1 (5 bases). V lost 0 bases, J lost 1 base, and 9 bases lay in between. This CDR3 is built from 15 residues. Germline assignment: CDR1 LNHDA and CDR2 SQIVND (reference sequence).

The J gene is TRBJ2-7, the V gene TRBV6-5, with a tentative D call TRBD1 (5 bases). Germline CDR1 is MNHEY and CDR2 is SVGAGI. Trimming left V 8 bases short and J 0 bases short, with 11 bases between. The CDR3 contains 13 residues. Written as DNA, the CDR3 is TGTGCCAGCGCAGGGTCCATCTCCTACGAGCAGTACTTC. It yields the protein CASAGSISYEQYF.

Only a few counts were recorded for this clone. The V and J genes are TRBV7-9 and TRBJ2-5, with 9 positions matching TRBD2. The CDR3 extends over 14 amino acids. Trimming removed 6 bases from V and 3 bases from J; junction bases left unmatched: 5. From germline, CDR1 is SEHNR and CDR2 FQNEAQ (reference sequence). The DNA for the CDR3 is TGTGCCAGCAGTATGGGCGGGAGGGAAGAGACCCAGTACTTC. Amino acids: CASSMGGREETQYF.

DNA for the CDR3: TGCAGCACCCGGGGGGGAGCTAACTATGGCTACACCTTC. Translated: CSTRGGANYGYTF. This chain uses TRBV29-1 with TRBJ1-2, with D possibly matching TRBD1 (5 bases). The CDR3 has 13 amino acids. CDR1 and CDR2 from the germline V gene are SQVTM and ANQGSEA. The V end was cut by 8 bases, the J end by 0 bases, with 13 bases between.

This clone was counted a single time. The chain employs TRBV9 and TRBJ2-7, with 8 bases that match TRBD2. The germline CDR1 and CDR2 sequences are SGDLS and YYNGEE. After removal of 1 base from V and 7 bases from J, the junction contained 10 bases not matched to a gene. The CDR3 is made up of 15 amino acids. The CDR3 DNA follows: TGTGCCAGCAGCGTAACCGAAGCGGGAGTCGGGGAGCAGTACTTC. This gives the protein CASSVTEAGVGEQYF.

This clone was recorded a few times. CDR3 loop: CASSLEGFGAFF. The CDR3 region has the DNA TGCGCCAGCAGCTTGGAAGGATTCGGAGCTTTCTTT. J is TRBJ1-1 and V is TRBV5-1, with D unclear. The germline V and J ends were trimmed by 0 bases and 10 bases, with 10 bases remaining between them. In germline, CDR1 is SGHRS, CDR2 YFSETQ. CDR3 length: 12 residues.